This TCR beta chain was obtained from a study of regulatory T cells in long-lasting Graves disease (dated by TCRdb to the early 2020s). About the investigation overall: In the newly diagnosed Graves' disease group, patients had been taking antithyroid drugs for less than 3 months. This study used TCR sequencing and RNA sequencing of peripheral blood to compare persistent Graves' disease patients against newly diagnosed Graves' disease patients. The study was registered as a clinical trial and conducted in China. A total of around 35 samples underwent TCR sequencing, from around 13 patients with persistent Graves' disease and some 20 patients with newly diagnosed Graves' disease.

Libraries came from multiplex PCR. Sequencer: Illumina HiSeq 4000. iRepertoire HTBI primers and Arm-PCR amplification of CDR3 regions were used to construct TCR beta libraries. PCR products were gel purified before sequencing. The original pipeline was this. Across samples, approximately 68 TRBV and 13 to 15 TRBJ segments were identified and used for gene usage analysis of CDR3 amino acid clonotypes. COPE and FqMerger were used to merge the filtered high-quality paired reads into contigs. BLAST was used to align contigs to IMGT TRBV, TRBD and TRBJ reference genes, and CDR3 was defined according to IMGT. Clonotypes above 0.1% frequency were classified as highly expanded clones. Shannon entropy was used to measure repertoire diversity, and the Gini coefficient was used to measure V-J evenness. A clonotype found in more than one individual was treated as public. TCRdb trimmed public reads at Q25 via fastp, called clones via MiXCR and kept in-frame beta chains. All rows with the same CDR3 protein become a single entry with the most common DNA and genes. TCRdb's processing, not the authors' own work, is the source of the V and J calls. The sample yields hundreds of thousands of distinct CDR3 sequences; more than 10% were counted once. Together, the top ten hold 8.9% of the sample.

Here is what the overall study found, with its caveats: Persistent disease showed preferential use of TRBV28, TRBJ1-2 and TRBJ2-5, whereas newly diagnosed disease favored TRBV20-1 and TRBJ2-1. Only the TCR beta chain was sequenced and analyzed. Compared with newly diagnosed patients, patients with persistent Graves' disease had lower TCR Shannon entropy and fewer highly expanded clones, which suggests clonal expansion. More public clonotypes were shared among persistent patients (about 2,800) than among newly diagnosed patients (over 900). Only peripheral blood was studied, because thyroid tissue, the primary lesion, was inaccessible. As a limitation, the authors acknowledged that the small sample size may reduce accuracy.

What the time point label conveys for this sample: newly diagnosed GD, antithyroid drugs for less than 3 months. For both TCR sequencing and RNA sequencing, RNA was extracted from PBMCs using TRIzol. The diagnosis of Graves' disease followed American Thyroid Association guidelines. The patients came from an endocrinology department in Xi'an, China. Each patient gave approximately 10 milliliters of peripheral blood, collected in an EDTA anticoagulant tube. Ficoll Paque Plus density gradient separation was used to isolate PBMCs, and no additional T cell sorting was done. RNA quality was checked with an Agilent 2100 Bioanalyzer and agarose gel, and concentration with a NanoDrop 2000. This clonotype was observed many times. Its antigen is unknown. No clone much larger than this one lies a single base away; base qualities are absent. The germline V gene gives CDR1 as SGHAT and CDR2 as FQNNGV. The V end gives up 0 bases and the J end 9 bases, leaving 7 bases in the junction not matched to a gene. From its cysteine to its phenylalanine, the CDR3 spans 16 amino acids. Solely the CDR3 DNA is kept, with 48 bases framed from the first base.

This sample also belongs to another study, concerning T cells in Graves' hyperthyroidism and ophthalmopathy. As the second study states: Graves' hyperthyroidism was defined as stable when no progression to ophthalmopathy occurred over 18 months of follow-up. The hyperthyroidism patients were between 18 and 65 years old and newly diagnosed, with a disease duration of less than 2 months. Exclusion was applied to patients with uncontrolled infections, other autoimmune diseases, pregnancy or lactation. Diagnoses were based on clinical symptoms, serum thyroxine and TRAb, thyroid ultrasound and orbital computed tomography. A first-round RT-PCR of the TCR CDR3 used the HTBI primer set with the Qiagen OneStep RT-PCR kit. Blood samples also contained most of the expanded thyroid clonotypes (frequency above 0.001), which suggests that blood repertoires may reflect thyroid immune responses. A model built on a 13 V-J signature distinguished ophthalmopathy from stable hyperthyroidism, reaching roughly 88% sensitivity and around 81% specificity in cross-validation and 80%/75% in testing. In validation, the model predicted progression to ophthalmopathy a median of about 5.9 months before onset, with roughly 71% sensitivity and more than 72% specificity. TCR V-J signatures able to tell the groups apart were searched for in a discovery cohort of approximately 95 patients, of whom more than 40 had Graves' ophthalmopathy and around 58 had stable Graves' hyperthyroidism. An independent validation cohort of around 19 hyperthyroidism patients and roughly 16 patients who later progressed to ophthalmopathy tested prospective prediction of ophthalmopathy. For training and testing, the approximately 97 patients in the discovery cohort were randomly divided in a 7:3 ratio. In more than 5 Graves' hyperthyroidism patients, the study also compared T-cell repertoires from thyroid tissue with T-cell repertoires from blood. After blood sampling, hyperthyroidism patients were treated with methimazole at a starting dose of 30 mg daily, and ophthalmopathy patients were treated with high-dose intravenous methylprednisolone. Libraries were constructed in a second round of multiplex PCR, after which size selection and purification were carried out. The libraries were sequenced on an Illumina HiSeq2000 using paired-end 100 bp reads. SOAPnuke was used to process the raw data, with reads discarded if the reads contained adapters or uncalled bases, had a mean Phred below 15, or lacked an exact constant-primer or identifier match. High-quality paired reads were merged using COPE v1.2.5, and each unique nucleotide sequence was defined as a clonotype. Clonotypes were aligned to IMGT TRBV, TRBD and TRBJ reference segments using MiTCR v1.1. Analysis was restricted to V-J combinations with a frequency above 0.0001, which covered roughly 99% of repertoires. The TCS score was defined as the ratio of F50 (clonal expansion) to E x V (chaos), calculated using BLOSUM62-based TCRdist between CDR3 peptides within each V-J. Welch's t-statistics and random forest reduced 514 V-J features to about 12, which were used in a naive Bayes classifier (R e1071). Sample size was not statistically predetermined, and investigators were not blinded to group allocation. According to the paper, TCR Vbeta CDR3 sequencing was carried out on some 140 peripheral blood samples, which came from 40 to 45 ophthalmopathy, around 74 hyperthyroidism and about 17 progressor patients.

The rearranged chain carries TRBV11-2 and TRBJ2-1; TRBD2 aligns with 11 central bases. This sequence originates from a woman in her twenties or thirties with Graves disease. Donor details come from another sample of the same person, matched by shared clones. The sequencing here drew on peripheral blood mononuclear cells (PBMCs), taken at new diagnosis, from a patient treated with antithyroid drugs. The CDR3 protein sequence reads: CASSLDFSGRAGEQFF. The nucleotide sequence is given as TGTGCCAGCAGCTTAGATTTTAGCGGGAGGGCCGGTGAGCAGTTCTTC.